This record covers a single T cell receptor beta chain. The data are from a study of blood T cell repertoires in COVID-19. Background on the study: The United States, Italy and Spain provided the acute and convalescent COVID-19 samples. From T cells, B-cell-depleted T cells, or PBMCs came the material, which was cDNA or gDNA.

The CDR3 loop spans 15 amino acids. V lost 2 bases, J lost 5 bases, and 8 bases stayed unmatched. The V gene's germline CDR1 is SGHVS and CDR2 FQNEAQ. In the authors' workflow: Reference gene primer amplification yielded estimated nucleated cell counts. This table comes from immunoSEQ multiplex PCR, and its TCRdb copy is limited to in-frame clones, with some not included. That table gives V, J and clone size, and the DNA gave D and trimming. This table holds about 220,000 clones, roughly 84% found once. Specimen: peripheral blood. This sequence originates from a man between 50 and 59 years old who had recovered from COVID-19. The chain joins TRBV7-8 to TRBJ2-5; 7 bases are a match to TRBD2. The CDR3 spells CASSLLGREAETQYF. Written as DNA, the CDR3 is TGTGCCAGCAGCTTACTAGGGAGGGAAGCGGAGACCCAGTACTTC.